This T cell receptor (beta chain) is drawn from a study of cytomegalovirus exposure and HLA in healthy donors. Study conclusions and caveats: Analyzed later, most CMV-associated TCR beta chains appeared HLA-restricted. Generally TCR sequences proved uncommon, though certain public TCRs appeared in numerous donors. For cytomegalovirus status, the classifier reportedly gave diagnoses with high specificity and sensitivity. Presence/absence analyses assumed roughly uniform sequencing depth across donors, which may not hold.

Per germline, CDR1 MNHNS and CDR2 SASEGT. Deletions cut 7 bases from V and 0 bases from J, with 13 bases between. The CDR3 covers 14 residues. Primers included in the PCR were 60 Vbeta and 13 Jbeta primers. TCRdb's copy holds only in-frame clones and misses some; the assay was immunoSEQ multiplex PCR. The repertoire table contains tens of thousands of clones. On this clone itself: Its antigen is not identified.

V and J are TRBV6-1 and TRBJ2-7; D is uncertain. This receptor was identified in a woman between 18 and 29 years old in good health and CMV-seronegative. Input material: PBMCs. CDR3 sequence: CASKARPSSYEQYF. Here the CDR3 DNA reads TGTGCCAGCAAGGCGCGGCCCAGCTCCTACGAGCAGTACTTC.